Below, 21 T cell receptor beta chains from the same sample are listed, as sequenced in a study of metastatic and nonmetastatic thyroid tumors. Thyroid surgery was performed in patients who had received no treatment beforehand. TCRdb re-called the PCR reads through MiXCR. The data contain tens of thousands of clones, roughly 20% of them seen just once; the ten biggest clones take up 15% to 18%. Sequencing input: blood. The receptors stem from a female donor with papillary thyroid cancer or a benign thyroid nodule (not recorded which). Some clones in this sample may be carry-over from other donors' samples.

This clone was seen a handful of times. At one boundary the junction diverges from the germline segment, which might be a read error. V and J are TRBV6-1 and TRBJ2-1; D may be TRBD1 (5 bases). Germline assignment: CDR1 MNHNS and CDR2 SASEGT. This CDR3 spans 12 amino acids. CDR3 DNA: TGTGTCAGCAGCCGACCTAGGGGTGAGCAGTTCTTC. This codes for CVSSRPRGEQFF.

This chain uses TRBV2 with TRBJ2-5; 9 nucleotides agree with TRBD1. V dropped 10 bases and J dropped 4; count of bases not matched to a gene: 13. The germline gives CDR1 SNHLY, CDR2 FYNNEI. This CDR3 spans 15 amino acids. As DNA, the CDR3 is TGTGCCACACGGACAGGGGCTGGATGTAGAGAGACCCAGTACTTC. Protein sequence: CATRTGAGCRETQYF.

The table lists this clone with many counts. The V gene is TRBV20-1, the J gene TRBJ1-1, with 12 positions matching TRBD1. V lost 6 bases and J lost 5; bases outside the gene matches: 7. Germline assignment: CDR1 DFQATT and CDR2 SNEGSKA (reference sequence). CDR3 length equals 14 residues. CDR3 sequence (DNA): TGCAGTGCAATGGGACAGGGGGCGAATACTGAAGCTTTCTTT. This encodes CSAMGQGANTEAFF.

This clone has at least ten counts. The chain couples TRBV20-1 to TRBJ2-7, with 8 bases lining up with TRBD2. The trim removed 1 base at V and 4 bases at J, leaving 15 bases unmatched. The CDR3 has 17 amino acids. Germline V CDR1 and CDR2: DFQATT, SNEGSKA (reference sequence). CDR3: CSARGIAGSTGWYEQYF. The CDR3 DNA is TGCAGTGCTAGAGGAATAGCGGGGTCCACGGGGTGGTACGAGCAGTACTTC.

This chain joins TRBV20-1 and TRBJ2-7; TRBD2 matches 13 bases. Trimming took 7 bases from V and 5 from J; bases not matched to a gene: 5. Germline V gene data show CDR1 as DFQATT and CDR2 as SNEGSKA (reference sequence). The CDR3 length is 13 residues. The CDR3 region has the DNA TGCAGTGTCGACGGGACTAGCGGGAACGAGCAGTACTTC. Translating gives CSVDGTSGNEQYF.

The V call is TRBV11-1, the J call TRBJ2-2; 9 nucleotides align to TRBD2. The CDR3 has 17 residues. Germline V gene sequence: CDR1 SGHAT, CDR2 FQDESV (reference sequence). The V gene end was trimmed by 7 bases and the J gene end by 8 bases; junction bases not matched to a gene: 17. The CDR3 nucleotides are TGTGCCAGCACCTCTGTCCGATGCGGGAGGGCCGATGGGGAGCTGTTTTTT. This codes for CASTSVRCGRADGELFF. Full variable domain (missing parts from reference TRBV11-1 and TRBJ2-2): EAEVAQSPRYKITEKSQAVAFWCDPISGHATLYWYRQILGQGPELLVQFQDESVVDDSQLPKDRFSAERLKGVDSTLKIQPAELGDSAMYLCASTSVRCGRADGELFFGEGSRLTVL.

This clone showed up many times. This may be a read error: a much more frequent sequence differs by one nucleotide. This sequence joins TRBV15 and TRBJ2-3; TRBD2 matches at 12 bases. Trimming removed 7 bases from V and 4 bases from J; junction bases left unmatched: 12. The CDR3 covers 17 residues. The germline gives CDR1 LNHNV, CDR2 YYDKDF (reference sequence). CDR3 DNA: TGTGCCACCATCAGTCCTAGCGGGAGGGCCGGGGCAGATACGCAGTATTTT. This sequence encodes CATISPSGRAGADTQYF.

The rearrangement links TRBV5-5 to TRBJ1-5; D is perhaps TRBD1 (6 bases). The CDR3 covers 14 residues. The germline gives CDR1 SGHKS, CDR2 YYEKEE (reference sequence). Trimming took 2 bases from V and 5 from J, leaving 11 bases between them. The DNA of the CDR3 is TGTGCCAGCAGCTTCAGGGGCAAGGATCAGCCCCAGCATTTT. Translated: CASSFRGKDQPQHF.

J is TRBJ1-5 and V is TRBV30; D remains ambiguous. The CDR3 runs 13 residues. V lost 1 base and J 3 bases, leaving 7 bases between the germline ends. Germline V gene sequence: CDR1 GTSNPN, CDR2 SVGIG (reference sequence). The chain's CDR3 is CAWSGGANQPQHF. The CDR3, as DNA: TGTGCCTGGAGTGGTGGAGCCAATCAGCCCCAGCATTTT.

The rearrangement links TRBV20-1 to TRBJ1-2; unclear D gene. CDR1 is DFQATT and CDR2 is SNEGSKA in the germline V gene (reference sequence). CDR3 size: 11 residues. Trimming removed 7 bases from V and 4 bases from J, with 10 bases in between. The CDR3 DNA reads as TGCAGTGTGAGCAGGTCCTATGGCTACACCTTC. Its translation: CSVSRSYGYTF.

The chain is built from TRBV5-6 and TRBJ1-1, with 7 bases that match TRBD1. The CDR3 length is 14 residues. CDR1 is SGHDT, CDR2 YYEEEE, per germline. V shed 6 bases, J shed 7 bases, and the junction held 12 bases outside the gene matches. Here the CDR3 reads CASTTGSRTGEAFF. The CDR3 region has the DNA TGTGCCAGCACGACAGGGTCCAGAACAGGTGAAGCTTTCTTT.

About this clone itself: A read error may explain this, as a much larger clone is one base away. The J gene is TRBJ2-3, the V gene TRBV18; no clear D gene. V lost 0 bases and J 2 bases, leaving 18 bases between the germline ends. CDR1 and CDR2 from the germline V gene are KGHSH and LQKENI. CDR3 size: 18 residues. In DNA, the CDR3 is TGTGCCAGCTCACCACCCACTATCTTTTCGCTCCTCACAGATACGCAGTATTTT. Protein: CASSPPTIFSLLTDTQYF. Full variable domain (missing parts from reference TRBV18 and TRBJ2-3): NAGVMQNPRHLVRRRGQEARLRCSPMKGHSHVYWYRQLPEEGLKFMVYLQKENIIDESGMPKERFSAEFPKEGPSILRIQQVVRGDSAAYFCASSPPTIFSLLTDTQYFGPGTRLTVL.

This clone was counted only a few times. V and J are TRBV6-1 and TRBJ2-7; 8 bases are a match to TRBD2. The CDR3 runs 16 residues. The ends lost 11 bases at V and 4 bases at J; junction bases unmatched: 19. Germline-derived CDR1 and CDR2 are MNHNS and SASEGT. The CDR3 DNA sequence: TGTGCCTGCAACCGGAACAGGGTCGGGAGGGCTTACGAGCAGTACTTC. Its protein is CACNRNRVGRAYEQYF.

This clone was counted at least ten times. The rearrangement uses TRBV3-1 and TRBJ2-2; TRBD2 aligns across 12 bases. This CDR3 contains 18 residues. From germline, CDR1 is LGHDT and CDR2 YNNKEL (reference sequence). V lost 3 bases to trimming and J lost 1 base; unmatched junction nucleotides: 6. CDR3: CASSQMTSGRLNTGELFF. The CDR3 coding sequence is TGTGCCAGCAGCCAGATGACTAGCGGGAGATTGAACACCGGGGAGCTGTTTTTT.

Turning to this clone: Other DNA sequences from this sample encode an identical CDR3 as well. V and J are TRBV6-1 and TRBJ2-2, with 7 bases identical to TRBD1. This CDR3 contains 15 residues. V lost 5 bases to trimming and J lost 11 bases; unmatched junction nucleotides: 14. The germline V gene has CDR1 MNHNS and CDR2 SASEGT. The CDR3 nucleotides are TGTGCCAGCAGTTTTCGTCCAGGGGGTAACGGTGAGCTGTTTTTT. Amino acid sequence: CASSFRPGGNGELFF.

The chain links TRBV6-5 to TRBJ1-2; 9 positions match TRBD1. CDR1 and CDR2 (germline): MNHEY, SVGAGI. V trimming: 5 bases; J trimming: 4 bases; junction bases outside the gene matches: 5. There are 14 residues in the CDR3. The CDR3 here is CASSNRGLGYGYTF. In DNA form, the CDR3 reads TGTGCCAGCAGTAACAGGGGGCTCGGCTATGGCTACACCTTC.

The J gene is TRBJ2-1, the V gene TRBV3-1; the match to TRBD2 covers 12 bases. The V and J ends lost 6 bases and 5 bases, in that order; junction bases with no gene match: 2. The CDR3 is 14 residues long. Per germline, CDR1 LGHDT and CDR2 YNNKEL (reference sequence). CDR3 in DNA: TGTGCCAGCAGGGGACTAGCGGGCAACAATGAGCAGTTCTTC. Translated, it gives CASRGLAGNNEQFF.

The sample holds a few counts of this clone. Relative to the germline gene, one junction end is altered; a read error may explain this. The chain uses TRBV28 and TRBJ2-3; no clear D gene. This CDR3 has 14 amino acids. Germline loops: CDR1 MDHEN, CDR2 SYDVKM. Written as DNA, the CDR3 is TGCGCCAGCAGGATTCAAACACGGTCAGATACGCAGTATTTT. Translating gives CASRIQTRSDTQYF.

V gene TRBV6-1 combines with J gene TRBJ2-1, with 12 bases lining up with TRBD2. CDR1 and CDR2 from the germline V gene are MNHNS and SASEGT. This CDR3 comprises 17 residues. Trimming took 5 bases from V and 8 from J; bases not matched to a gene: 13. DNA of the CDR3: TGTGCCAGCAGTCCTCACCTGACTAGCGGGAGTTGGTATGAGCAGTTCTTC. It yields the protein CASSPHLTSGSWYEQFF.

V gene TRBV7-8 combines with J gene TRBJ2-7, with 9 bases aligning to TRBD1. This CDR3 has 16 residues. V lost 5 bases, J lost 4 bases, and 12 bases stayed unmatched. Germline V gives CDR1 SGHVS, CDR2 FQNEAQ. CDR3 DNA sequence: TGTGCCAGCAGCCCATCCGGACAGGGGTGGAAATACGAGCAGTACTTC. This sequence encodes CASSPSGQGWKYEQYF.

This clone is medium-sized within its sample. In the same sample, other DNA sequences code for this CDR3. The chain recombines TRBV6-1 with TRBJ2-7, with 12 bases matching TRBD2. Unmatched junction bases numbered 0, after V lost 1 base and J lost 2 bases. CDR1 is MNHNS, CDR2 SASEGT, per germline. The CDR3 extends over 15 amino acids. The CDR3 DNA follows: TGTGCCAGCAGTGAAGGACTAGCGGGAGCCTACGAGCAGTACTTC. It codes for CASSEGLAGAYEQYF.